This T cell receptor beta chain was found in a study of graft-versus-host responses after intestinal transplantation. Plated together were some 200,000 CFSE-labeled responder cells and some 200,000 irradiated, violet-dye-labeled stimulator cells. Assay: immunoSEQ multiplex PCR; the TCRdb copy retains only in-frame clones and omits some. The profile shows about 14,000 clones, more than 25% of them singletons. Sequencing was performed on alloreactive CD8+ T cells from a mixed lymphocyte reaction culture, taken before intestinal transplant. Regarding subset: CFSE-low proliferating T cells sorted from approximately 6-day pre-transplant mixed lymphocyte reaction (GvH or HvG direction). The TCR comes from a human patient who received an intestinal transplant.

CDR3 residues: CASSSSGSTDTQYF. The CDR3, as DNA: TGTGCCAGCAGTAGTAGCGGTAGCACAGATACGCAGTATTTT. This rearrangement joins TRBV6-1 to TRBJ2-3, with D tentatively TRBD2 (6 bases). The CDR3 contains 14 residues. Germline V gene lookup returns CDR1 MNHNS and CDR2 SASEGT. The V and J ends lost 5 bases and 0 bases respectively, with 9 bases between them.